The 6 T cell receptor beta chains below were found in one sample sequenced in a study of cytomegalovirus exposure and HLA in healthy donors. Data came from immunoSEQ multiplex PCR; TCRdb stores just in-frame clones and leaves some out. The sample contains over 55,000 clones, more than 80% of which appear only once. The sequencing input was PBMCs. The source is a man between 18 and 35 years old in good health and CMV-seronegative.

The chain links TRBV7-6 to TRBJ2-1; 13 bases map to TRBD2. The CDR3 consists of 16 residues. Germline-derived CDR1 and CDR2 are SGHVS and FNYEAQ. V gave up 0 bases and J gave up 9 bases; unmatched junction bases: 5. CDR3 sequence (DNA): TGTGCCAGCAGCTTAGCACCGGGACTAGCGGGAAGTGAGCAGTTCTTC. It is translated as CASSLAPGLAGSEQFF.

This clone is a singleton in its sample. The chain joins TRBV5-1 to TRBJ2-7, with TRBD1 identical over 9 bases. The ends lost 4 bases at V and 3 bases at J; junction bases unmatched: 8. CDR3 length equals 15 residues. Germline-derived CDR1 and CDR2 are SGHRS and YFSETQ. CDR3 coding DNA: TGCGCCAGCAGCCCCGGACAGGGGAGTTTCTACGAGCAGTACTTC. Protein sequence: CASSPGQGSFYEQYF.

This clone was picked up a small number of times. The chain has TRBV5-1 and TRBJ2-2, with unresolved D. Per the germline V gene, CDR1 is SGHRS and CDR2 is YFSETQ. Trimming left V 1 base short and J 0 bases short, with 7 bases between. The CDR3 length is 15 residues. CDR3 nucleotide sequence: TGCGCCAGCAGCTTGACGACAACGAACACCGGGGAGCTGTTTTTT. Amino acid sequence: CASSLTTTNTGELFF.

This clone was seen ten or more times. The chain recombines TRBV5-6 with TRBJ2-2; D perhaps matches TRBD2 (5 bases). Trimming shortened V by 6 bases and J by 4 bases, and 16 bases separated the two germline ends. Germline CDR1 is SGHDT and CDR2 is YYEEEE. This CDR3 has 15 amino acids. CDR3 protein: CASTLGVGATGELFF. CDR3 DNA: TGTGCCAGCACCCTGGGAGTGGGTGCCACCGGGGAGCTGTTTTTT.

The chain recombines TRBV7-2 with TRBJ1-1; D is possibly TRBD1 (6 bases). The length of the CDR3 is 15 residues. V was clipped by 5 bases and J by 0 bases, with 13 bases between them. CDR1 is SGHTA, CDR2 FQGNSA, per germline. CDR3 in amino acids: CASSADRNLNTEAFF. CDR3 nucleotides: TGTGCCAGCAGCGCAGACAGGAACCTGAACACTGAAGCTTTCTTT.

The genes are TRBV2 and TRBJ2-7; possible D gene TRBD1, 5 bases. V lost 5 bases to trimming and J lost 6 bases, with 11 bases between them. The CDR3 consists of 12 residues. In germline, CDR1 is SNHLY, CDR2 FYNNEI. CDR3 amino acids: CASSLDMGEQYF. CDR3 sequence (DNA): TGTGCCAGCAGTCTGGACATGGGCGAGCAGTACTTC.